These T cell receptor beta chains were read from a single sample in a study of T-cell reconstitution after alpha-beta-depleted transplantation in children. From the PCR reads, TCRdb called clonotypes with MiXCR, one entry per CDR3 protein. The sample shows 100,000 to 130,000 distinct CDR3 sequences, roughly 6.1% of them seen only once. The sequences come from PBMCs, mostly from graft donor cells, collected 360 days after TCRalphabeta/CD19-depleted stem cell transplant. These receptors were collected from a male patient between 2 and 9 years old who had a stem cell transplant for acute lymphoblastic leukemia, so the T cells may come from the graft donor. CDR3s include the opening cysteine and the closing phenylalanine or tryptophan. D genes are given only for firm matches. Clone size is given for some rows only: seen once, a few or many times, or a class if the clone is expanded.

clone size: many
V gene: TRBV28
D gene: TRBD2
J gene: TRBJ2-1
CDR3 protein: CASSLAGGRGYNEQFF
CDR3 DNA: TGTGCCAGCAGTTTAGCGGGAGGGCGGGGATACAATGAGCAGTTCTTC

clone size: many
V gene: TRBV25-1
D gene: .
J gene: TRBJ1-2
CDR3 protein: CASSEVALGRTDYGYTF
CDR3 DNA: TGTGCCAGCAGTGAGGTGGCCCTGGGACGGACAGACTATGGCTACACCTTC

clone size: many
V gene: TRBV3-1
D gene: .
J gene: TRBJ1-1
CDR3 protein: CASSPGGAGNTEAFF
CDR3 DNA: TGTGCCAGCAGCCCCGGGGGGGCCGGGAACACTGAAGCTTTCTTT

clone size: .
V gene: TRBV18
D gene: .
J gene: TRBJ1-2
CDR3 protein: CASSPRGTTSYGYTF
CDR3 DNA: TGTGCCAGCTCACCCCGTGGGACAACGAGCTATGGCTACACCTTC

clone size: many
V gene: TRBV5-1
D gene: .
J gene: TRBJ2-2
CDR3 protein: CASRSGSGELFF
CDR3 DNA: TGCGCCAGCAGAAGCGGAAGCGGGGAGCTGTTTTTT

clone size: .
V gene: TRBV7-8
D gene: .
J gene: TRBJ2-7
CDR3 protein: CASNTAAEQYF
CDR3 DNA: TGTGCCAGCAATACAGCCGCCGAGCAGTACTTC

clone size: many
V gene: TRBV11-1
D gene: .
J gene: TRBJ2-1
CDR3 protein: CASSHHEQFF
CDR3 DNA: TGTGCCAGCAGCCACCATGAGCAGTTCTTC

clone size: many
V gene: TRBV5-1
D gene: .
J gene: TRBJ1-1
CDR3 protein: CASSLGGGRGAFF
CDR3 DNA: TGCGCCAGCAGCTTGGGGGGGGGCCGAGGAGCTTTCTTT

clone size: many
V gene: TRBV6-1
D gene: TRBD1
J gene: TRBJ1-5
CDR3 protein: CASSGTGSNQPQHF
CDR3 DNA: TGTGCCAGCAGTGGGACAGGTAGCAATCAGCCCCAGCATTTT

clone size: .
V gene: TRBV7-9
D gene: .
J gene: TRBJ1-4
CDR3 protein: CASRGSVATNEKLFF
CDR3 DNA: TGTGCCAGCAGGGGGTCGGTTGCAACTAATGAAAAACTGTTTTTT